Listed here are 7 T cell receptor beta chains from one sample, sequenced in a study of T-cell reconstitution after alpha-beta-depleted transplantation in children. Using unique molecular identifiers, the investigators prepared the TCRbeta library. TCRdb ran MiXCR on the PCR reads and lists one entry per CDR3 protein. The sample has some 450,000 distinct CDR3 sequences; 43% are singletons. The sequencing here drew on PBMCs, taken before TCRalphabeta/CD19-depleted stem cell transplant. The receptors here all came from a girl aged 2 to 9 with aplastic anemia, due to receive a stem cell transplant.

The chain uses TRBV12-3 or TRBV12-4 and TRBJ1-2; no firm D call. The V and J ends lost 1 base and 7 bases respectively, with 10 bases between them. The CDR3 is 13 residues long. For the CDR3, the DNA is TGTGCCAGCAGTTTAGGGGCTATTGCTGGCTACACCTTC. It translates to CASSLGAIAGYTF.

This rearrangement joins TRBV7-9 to TRBJ2-2; 7 bases align to TRBD1. CDR1 and CDR2 (germline): SEHNR, FQNEAQ (reference sequence). The ends lost 2 bases at V and 4 bases at J; junction bases unmatched: 4. The CDR3 covers 15 residues. CDR3 amino acids: CASSLNAGGTGELFF. The CDR3 region has the DNA TGTGCCAGCAGCTTAAACGCAGGGGGCACCGGGGAGCTGTTTTTT.

The chain has TRBV29-1 and TRBJ2-5; perhaps TRBD1 as D (6 bases). The CDR3 has 13 amino acids. Per germline, CDR1 SQVTM and CDR2 ANQGSEA. V dropped 4 bases and J dropped 0 bases, with 9 bases sitting between them. The CDR3 loop is CSVADSNQETQYF. CDR3 in DNA: TGCAGCGTTGCGGACAGCAACCAAGAGACCCAGTACTTC.

This clonotype came up a few times. The chain is built from TRBV4-2 and TRBJ2-3, with D perhaps TRBD1 or TRBD2 (5 bases each). Trimming cost V 3 bases and J 4 bases, with 14 bases left between them. There are 15 residues in the CDR3. Germline V gene lookup returns CDR1 LGHNA and CDR2 YNFKEQ. CDR3: CASSHSGKGPDTQYF. DNA for the CDR3: TGTGCCAGCAGCCATTCAGGGAAGGGACCAGATACGCAGTATTTT.

This clonotype was detected once. This sequence joins TRBV4-2 and TRBJ2-7; D is uncertain. CDR1 LGHNA and CDR2 YNFKEQ come from the germline V gene. Trimming pared 4 bases from V and 5 bases from J, leaving 6 bases between. There are 11 residues in the CDR3. Here the CDR3 reads CASSPGHEQYF. Written as DNA, the CDR3 is TGTGCCAGCAGCCCGGGCCACGAGCAGTACTTC.

The CDR3, as DNA: TGTGCCAGCAGCTTTTGTCCAGTTGCAGGACAGGGATGCGAGCAGTACTTC. Translation: CASSFCPVAGQGCEQYF. The chain is built from TRBV7-9 and TRBJ2-7; 8 bases align to TRBD1. Trimming at V came to 3 bases and at J to 6 bases, leaving 16 bases not matched to a gene. This CDR3 spans 17 amino acids. Per germline, CDR1 SEHNR and CDR2 FQNEAQ (reference sequence).

The V call is TRBV20-1, the J call TRBJ2-7, with 8 bases lining up with TRBD1. This CDR3 comprises 14 residues. Losses at the gene ends were 3 bases for V and 4 bases for J; bases not matched to a gene: 8. Germline CDR1 and CDR2: DFQATT and SNEGSKA (reference sequence). CDR3 amino acids: CSASRTGPQYEQYF. Here the CDR3 DNA reads TGCAGTGCTAGCCGGACAGGGCCTCAGTACGAGCAGTACTTC.